A selection of T cell receptor beta chains follows, all from one sample in a study of blood T cell repertoires in COVID-19. Profiling relied on immunoSEQ multiplex PCR, and the TCRdb table lists in-frame clones only, not all of them. The sample lists a few hundred thousand clones, approximately 86% seen once, with roughly 7.2% in the top ten. Specimen: peripheral blood. The receptors were sampled from a woman aged 60-75 years with COVID-19, enrolled during active disease. Both conserved end residues are part of each CDR3. A D gene is named only where the DNA matches it firmly. Clone size, where shown, is once, few, many, or a class for clones that have expanded.

J gene,V gene,D gene,clone size,CDR3 protein,CDR3 DNA
TRBJ1-6,TRBV10-3,TRBD1,-,CAISESVQGVSPLHF,TGTGCCATCAGTGAGTCCGTACAGGGGGTTTCACCCCTCCACTTT
TRBJ2-5,TRBV11-1,-,-,CASSTRGETQYF,TGTGCCAGCAGCACGAGGGGGGAGACCCAGTACTTC
TRBJ2-2,TRBV15,TRBD1,-,CATSKPGTGRTGELFF,TGTGCCACCAGCAAACCGGGGACAGGGAGGACCGGGGAGCTGTTTTTT
TRBJ2-2,TRBV6-2/TRBV6-3,-,-,CASSYSRGAGELFF,TGTGCCAGCAGTTACTCCCGGGGTGCCGGGGAGCTGTTTTTT
TRBJ2-7,TRBV27,-,-,CASSAAGYGSYEQYF,TGTGCCAGCAGCGCCGCAGGGTACGGTTCCTACGAGCAGTACTTC
TRBJ2-7,TRBV3-1/TRBV3-2,TRBD2,once,CASSQDIISGVTYEQYF,TGTGCCAGCAGCCAAGATATCATCAGCGGGGTTACCTACGAGCAGTACTTC
TRBJ2-7,TRBV20-1,TRBD2,-,CSAGGQRGASEQYF,TGCAGTGCTGGTGGTCAGCGGGGGGCCAGCGAGCAGTACTTC
TRBJ2-2,TRBV24-1,TRBD2,-,CATSDLPSGSLGTGELFF,TGTGCCACCAGTGATCTTCCTAGCGGCAGTTTGGGCACCGGGGAGCTGTTTTTT
TRBJ1-1,TRBV30,-,-,CAWSKGGEAFF,TGTGCCTGGAGTAAGGGGGGGGAAGCTTTCTTT
TRBJ1-1,TRBV6-4,-,-,CASSPGGPRHTEAFF,TGTGCCAGCAGTCCCGGGGGACCCCGTCACACTGAAGCTTTCTTT
TRBJ1-3,TRBV5-8,-,-,CASSLPLADSGNTIYF,TGTGCCAGCAGCCTGCCCCTGGCGGACTCTGGAAACACCATATATTTT
TRBJ2-7,TRBV27,TRBD1,few,CASSLRGPYEQYF,TGTGCCAGCAGTTTAAGGGGGCCCTACGAGCAGTACTTC
TRBJ1-4,TRBV7-6,-,-,CASSLESGLQNEKLFF,TGTGCCAGCAGCCTCGAGTCAGGGCTCCAGAATGAAAAACTGTTTTTT
TRBJ1-2,TRBV4-2,-,-,CASSQTGKNYGYTF,TGTGCCAGCAGCCAAACAGGGAAAAACTATGGCTACACCTTC
TRBJ2-7,TRBV28,-,-,CASTPDGGLGSYEQYF,TGTGCCAGCACCCCCGACGGAGGGTTGGGCTCCTACGAGCAGTACTTC
TRBJ1-1,TRBV19,-,-,CASSMFRGTEAFF,TGTGCCAGTAGTATGTTCAGGGGCACTGAAGCTTTCTTT
TRBJ2-1,TRBV2,TRBD2,few,CASRLGLGSEQFF,TGTGCCAGCAGACTGGGACTAGGATCTGAGCAGTTCTTC
TRBJ2-2,TRBV5-1,-,few,CASSPRGGMNTGELFF,TGCGCCAGCAGCCCCCGTGGTGGCATGAACACCGGGGAGCTGTTTTTT
TRBJ2-1,TRBV7-3,-,-,CASSSHFGGGPLYNEQFF,TGTGCCAGCAGCTCCCACTTTGGGGGGGGGCCTCTATACAATGAGCAGTTCTTC
TRBJ1-1,TRBV27,TRBD1,-,CASSLLGTANTEAFF,TGTGCCAGCAGTTTACTTGGGACAGCGAACACTGAAGCTTTCTTT
TRBJ2-5,TRBV10-3,TRBD2,-,CASSSQRGVWETQYF,TGTGCCAGCTCTAGCCAGCGGGGGGTTTGGGAGACCCAGTACTTC
TRBJ1-1,TRBV9,TRBD1,-,CASSDPSRGTETEAFF,TGTGCCAGCAGCGACCCCTCGAGAGGGACAGAGACTGAAGCTTTCTTT
TRBJ2-3,TRBV7-9,-,-,CASSPITDTQYF,TGTGCCAGCAGCCCAATCACAGATACGCAGTATTTT
TRBJ1-1,TRBV12-3/TRBV12-4,-,-,CASSRGWTEAFF,TGTGCCAGCAGCCGGGGGTGGACTGAAGCTTTCTTT
TRBJ1-2,TRBV19,-,-,CASSIRGRDGGYTF,TGTGCCAGTAGTATCCGGGGGAGGGATGGAGGCTACACCTTC
TRBJ1-1,TRBV6-5,-,-,CASIRTLANTEAFF,TGTGCCAGCATTAGGACACTAGCTAACACTGAAGCTTTCTTT
TRBJ2-3,TRBV2,TRBD2,-,CASSLRLAGGQGTDTQYF,TGTGCCAGCAGTCTCAGACTAGCGGGGGGCCAGGGGACAGATACGCAGTATTTT
TRBJ1-2,TRBV6-1,-,-,CASTTWGRVNYGYTF,TGTGCCAGCACCACTTGGGGCAGGGTGAACTATGGCTACACCTTC
TRBJ2-7,TRBV6-5,-,-,CASARQLLSYEQYF,TGTGCCAGCGCGAGGCAGCTTCTCTCCTACGAGCAGTACTTC